A selection of T cell receptor beta chains follows, all from one sample in a study of blood T cell repertoires in COVID-19. Data came from immunoSEQ multiplex PCR; TCRdb stores just in-frame clones and leaves some out. The table lists 150,000 to 200,000 clones, around four fifths of them singletons. Material: peripheral blood. These receptors were obtained from a woman of 80 years or more with acute or convalescent COVID-19. The CDR3 runs from the conserved cysteine through the conserved F or W. A D gene is named only where the DNA matches it firmly. A row's size may be missing; if present it is once, few, many or a size class.

D: NA; V: TRBV14; J: TRBJ2-1; size: NA; DNA: TGTGCCAGCAGCCAAGTCCGCGGAAAGAATGAGCAGTTCTTC; CDR3: CASSQVRGKNEQFF
D: NA; V: TRBV5-6; J: TRBJ1-1; size: NA; DNA: TGTGCCAGCAGCCCAGGGGATACTGAAGCTTTCTTT; CDR3: CASSPGDTEAFF
D: NA; V: TRBV6-5; J: TRBJ1-6; size: NA; DNA: TGTGCCAGCAGTACAATTAATTCACCCCTCCACTTT; CDR3: CASSTINSPLHF
D: TRBD1; V: TRBV23-1; J: TRBJ2-7; size: few; DNA: TGCGCCAGCACTCCGAGACAGGGGGGGTCCTACGAGCAGTACTTC; CDR3: CASTPRQGGSYEQYF
D: TRBD1; V: TRBV7-9; J: TRBJ1-5; size: NA; DNA: TGTGCCAGCAGCTTATCAGGGGGGAATCAGCCCCAGCATTTT; CDR3: CASSLSGGNQPQHF
D: NA; V: TRBV19; J: TRBJ1-2; size: NA; DNA: TGTGCCAGTAGTATAGGAAGAGCTAACTATGGCTACACCTTC; CDR3: CASSIGRANYGYTF
D: TRBD2; V: TRBV2; J: TRBJ2-7; size: once; DNA: TGTGCCAGCGGTCTAGCGGGGGACTCCTACGAGCAGTACTTC; CDR3: CASGLAGDSYEQYF
D: TRBD2; V: TRBV7-2; J: TRBJ2-5; size: NA; DNA: TGTGCCAGCAGCCCGACTAGCGGGCCGCAAGAGACCCAGTACTTC; CDR3: CASSPTSGPQETQYF
D: NA; V: TRBV12-5; J: TRBJ1-1; size: NA; DNA: TGTGCTAGTGGTTTTGGATCTAGAGGCTTGAACACTGAAGCTTTCTTT; CDR3: CASGFGSRGLNTEAFF
D: TRBD2; V: TRBV7-9; J: TRBJ2-2; size: once; DNA: TGTGCCAGCAGCCCGGGACTAGCGGAAAAACCAAACACCGGGGAGCTGTTTTTT; CDR3: CASSPGLAEKPNTGELFF
D: NA; V: TRBV5-1; J: TRBJ1-6; size: few; DNA: TGCGCCAGCAGCCGCGGGGGTAGTGGGGATTCACCCCTCCACTTT; CDR3: CASSRGGSGDSPLHF
D: NA; V: TRBV6-5; J: TRBJ1-2; size: NA; DNA: TGTGCCACCTCAGGTGGACAGAGAGGCCGCTACACCTTC; CDR3: CATSGGQRGRYTF
D: TRBD2; V: TRBV5-1; J: TRBJ2-1; size: once; DNA: TGCGCCAGCATCGGACTAGCGGGAGGCAATGAGCAGTTCTTC; CDR3: CASIGLAGGNEQFF
D: NA; V: TRBV27; J: TRBJ1-2; size: NA; DNA: TGTGCCAGCAGGTTCCAGGGAAACTATGGCTACACCTTC; CDR3: CASRFQGNYGYTF
D: TRBD2; V: TRBV7-9; J: TRBJ2-7; size: NA; DNA: TGTGCCAGCAGCCCGATAGGGACTAGCGGGAGGGATAACGAGCAGTACTTC; CDR3: CASSPIGTSGRDNEQYF
D: TRBD1; V: TRBV20-1; J: TRBJ2-7; size: NA; DNA: TGCAGTGCGGGACAGAACTACGAGCAGTACTTC; CDR3: CSAGQNYEQYF
D: NA; V: TRBV15; J: TRBJ2-7; size: NA; DNA: TGTGCCACCAGCAGAGAGGGCAGCTACGAGCAGTACTTC; CDR3: CATSREGSYEQYF
D: NA; V: TRBV20-1; J: TRBJ2-3; size: NA; DNA: TGCAGTGCTAGTCCTAGGGGTGTAGGGTCGCGGTCAGATACGCAGTATTTT; CDR3: CSASPRGVGSRSDTQYF